The present T cell receptor (beta chain) was sequenced within a study of T cell repertoires in cytomegalovirus infection. Study-level information: Recently identified HLA-C-restricted and well-studied HLA-B-restricted CMV epitopes were used. Both CMV infection and a matching HLA type were indicated by public TCR beta signatures.

TCRdb processed the reads anew with MiXCR; each CDR3 protein has one entry. In the table there are 640,000 or so distinct CDR3 sequences, around a third of which are singletons. The study, taken as a whole, reports: The ex vivo response was dominated by HLA-C-restricted CMV-specific TCR beta clonotypes. The cumulative frequency of public TCR beta families distinguished individuals who carried CMV together with the relevant HLA.

Germline CDR1 SGDLS, CDR2 YYNGEE. The V and J ends lost 0 bases and 5 bases, in that order; junction bases with no gene match: 5. The CDR3 is 15 residues long. Comment on this clonotype: Its antigen is not identified.

The rearrangement links TRBV9 to TRBJ2-1; 7 bases line up with TRBD2. The source is a human donor in good health (CMV status not recorded). Some clones in this sample may be carry-over from other donors' samples. Here the sequenced sample was cultured PBMCs, taken from culture after CMV antigen stimulation. The CDR3 protein is CASSVGASGHNEQFF. The CDR3 DNA reads as TGTGCCAGCAGCGTAGGGGCTAGCGGACACAATGAGCAGTTCTTC.